These 29 T cell receptor beta chains were sequenced from one sample in a study of blood T cell repertoires in COVID-19. Clones were sequenced by immunoSEQ multiplex PCR, and TCRdb holds only the in-frame ones, with some missing. The data hold 180,000 or so clones, with just under 85% observed a single time. The sequenced material came from peripheral blood. These TCRs come from a man aged 40-49 years who had recovered from COVID-19.

This clone was seen only a few times. V is TRBV6-1 and J is TRBJ2-7, with 9 nucleotides matching TRBD2. V lost 4 bases and J lost 5; bases outside the gene matches: 21. The germline gives CDR1 MNHNS, CDR2 SASEGT. The length of the CDR3 is 19 residues. CDR3 bases: TGTGCCAGCAGTGCCGCCCATTTATGGGCTAGCGGGAATAGCAACGAGCAGTACTTC. Protein: CASSAAHLWASGNSNEQYF.

The chain employs TRBV4-1 and TRBJ2-2, with 7 bases matching TRBD2. Per the germline V gene, CDR1 is MGHRA and CDR2 is YSYEKL. J was trimmed by 4 bases and V by 0 bases; bases with no gene match: 8. CDR3 length: 17 amino acids. CDR3 nucleotide sequence: TGCGCCAGCAGCCAAGATAGTGGCGGGAGCGGCACCGGGGAGCTGTTTTTT. Its translation: CASSQDSGGSGTGELFF.

This sequence joins TRBV6-5 and TRBJ1-5; D is ambiguous. The CDR3 extends over 15 amino acids. V gave up 0 bases and J gave up 5 bases, with 11 bases separating them. Germline CDR1 reads MNHEY; CDR2 reads SVGAGI. CDR3 sequence: CASSYSRSGHQPQHF. The CDR3 region has the DNA TGTGCCAGCAGTTACTCCCGCAGTGGCCATCAGCCCCAGCATTTT.

The chain links TRBV5-4 to TRBJ2-7, with D perhaps TRBD2 (6 bases). CDR1 SGHNT and CDR2 YYREEE come from the germline V gene (reference sequence). Trimming pared 0 bases from V and 7 bases from J, leaving 11 bases between. This CDR3 contains 13 residues. The CDR3 nucleotides read TGTGCCAGCAGCTTGGCCGGCGGGGTAGAGCAGTACTTC. It codes for CASSLAGGVEQYF.

In this sample, this clone turned up once. The chain combines TRBV28 with TRBJ2-1; 14 bases fit TRBD2. The CDR3 covers 16 residues. J lost 8 bases, V lost 5 bases, and 8 bases had no gene match. Germline V gives CDR1 MDHEN, CDR2 SYDVKM. CDR3 in amino acids: CASSLPGTSGSDEQFF. As DNA, the CDR3 is TGTGCCAGCAGTCTCCCGGGGACTAGCGGGAGCGATGAGCAGTTCTTC.

This chain joins TRBV11-3 and TRBJ2-1; 8 nucleotides agree with TRBD1. Germline V gene data show CDR1 as SGHNT and CDR2 as YENEEA. The CDR3 runs to 13 residues. With 2 bases clipped from V and 9 bases from J, the junction kept 3 bases outside the gene matches. The CDR3 DNA reads as TGTGCCAGCAGCTTATCAGGGGGCATTGAGCAGTTCTTC. It specifies CASSLSGGIEQFF.

This clone was seen more than once but under ten times. The chain is built from TRBV9 and TRBJ2-7; 9 bases line up with TRBD2. Germline loops: CDR1 SGDLS, CDR2 YYNGEE. The trim removed 3 bases at V and 5 bases at J, leaving 3 bases unmatched. The CDR3 is 13 amino acids. CDR3 in DNA: TGTGCCAGCAGCGAGAGCGGGGGGCACGAGCAGTACTTC. Translation: CASSESGGHEQYF. Filled out from reference TRBV9 and TRBJ2-7, the complete variable domain reads DSGVTQTPKHLITATGQRVTLRCSPRSGDLSVYWYQQSLDQGLQFLIQYYNGEERAKGNILERFSAQQFPDLHSELNLSSLELGDSALYFCASSESGGHEQYFGPGTRLTVT.

The chain carries TRBV7-2 and TRBJ2-3; D gene ambiguous. The CDR3 has 14 amino acids. Trimming shortened V by 4 bases and J by 6 bases, and 14 bases separated the two germline ends. The germline gives CDR1 SGHTA, CDR2 FQGNSA. The CDR3 loop is CASSSAVRLDTQYF. The CDR3 region has the DNA TGTGCCAGCAGCTCGGCGGTACGCTTGGATACGCAGTATTTT.

This sequence joins TRBV3-1 (or the pseudogene TRBV3-2) and TRBJ2-1; a possible D gene is TRBD2 (5 bases). The germline V and J ends were trimmed by 1 base and 7 bases, with 17 bases remaining between them. The germline V gene has CDR1 LGHDT and CDR2 YNNKEL (reference sequence). This CDR3 is 16 amino acids long. The CDR3 protein is CASSQGGSGLGNEQFF. In DNA form, the CDR3 reads TGTGCCAGCAGCCAAGGTGGCAGCGGACTTGGGAATGAGCAGTTCTTC.

The genes are TRBV4-3 and TRBJ1-2, with 7 bases identical to TRBD1. With 4 bases clipped from V and 0 bases from J, the junction kept 2 bases outside the gene matches. CDR3 length equals 14 residues. Germline CDR1 and CDR2: LGHNA and YSLEER. The CDR3 nucleotides are TGCGCCAGCAGCCCGGGACAGACTAACTATGGCTACACCTTC. It is translated as CASSPGQTNYGYTF.

V is TRBV6-5 and J is TRBJ1-6; D unclear. V was shortened by 8 bases and J by 4 bases, with 9 bases between the two germline ends. The CDR3 runs 13 residues. The germline V gene encodes CDR1 MNHEY and CDR2 SVGAGI. The CDR3 nucleotides read TGTGCCAGCGCCACTTCTTATAATTCACCCCTCCACTTT. Its protein is CASATSYNSPLHF.

The chain's CDR3 is CASSYSWTRERDYTF. Written as DNA, the CDR3 is TGTGCCAGCAGTTACTCCTGGACAAGGGAAAGGGACTACACCTTC. This rearrangement joins TRBV6-2 or TRBV6-3 to TRBJ1-2, with D perhaps matching TRBD1 (5 bases). V was trimmed by 0 bases and J by 10 bases, leaving 18 bases between them. Per germline, CDR1 MNHEY and CDR2 SVGEGT. The CDR3 runs to 15 residues.

The V gene is TRBV7-9, the J gene TRBJ2-3, with 9 bases that match TRBD2. Per the germline V gene, CDR1 is SEHNR and CDR2 is FQNEAQ (reference sequence). Trimming at V came to 1 base and at J to 3 bases, leaving 5 bases not matched to a gene. The length of the CDR3 is 16 residues. In DNA, the CDR3 is TGTGCCAGCAGCTTAGGTAGCGGGGGTTGGACAGATACGCAGTATTTT. Protein product: CASSLGSGGWTDTQYF.

This clone has only a few counts. This chain joins TRBV7-9 and TRBJ2-1; D is unclear. V dropped 6 bases and J dropped 9 bases, with 15 bases sitting between them. The CDR3 loop spans 13 amino acids. Germline CDR1 SEHNR, CDR2 FQNEAQ (reference sequence). CDR3 region: CASRKLPSREQFF. The CDR3 DNA reads TGTGCCAGCAGAAAACTCCCTTCTCGTGAGCAGTTCTTC. Variable domain in full (rest from reference TRBV7-9 and TRBJ2-1): DTGVSQNPRHKITKRGQNVTFRCDPISEHNRLYWYRQTLGQGPEFLTYFQNEAQLEKSRLLSDRFSAERPKGSFSTLEIQRTEQGDSAMYLCASRKLPSREQFFGPGTRLTVL.

This rearrangement joins TRBV10-3 to TRBJ2-5, with TRBD1 as a possible D gene (5 bases). Looked up from germline, CDR1 is ENHRY and CDR2 is SYGVKD. CDR3 length equals 15 residues. The ends were cut back, 6 bases at V and 7 bases at J, with 21 bases in the middle. The CDR3 DNA follows: TGTGCCATCAGCCAAGGGATAGGGGTCCCGGGGACCCAGTACTTC. Protein: CAISQGIGVPGTQYF.

This clone was seen only once. The chain couples TRBV7-8 to TRBJ1-1; 10 bases match TRBD1. V was clipped by 10 bases and J by 0 bases; unmatched bases: 11. The CDR3 consists of 16 residues. Germline CDR1 and CDR2: SGHVS and FQNEAQ. The CDR3 DNA is TGTGCCACCCACAGCCGGGACAGGGGAATGAACACTGAAGCTTTCTTT. This gives the protein CATHSRDRGMNTEAFF. The full variable domain, rest sourced from reference TRBV7-8 and TRBJ1-1, is GAGVSQSPRYKVAKRGQDVALRCDPISGHVSLFWYQQALGQGPEFLTYFQNEAQLDKSGLPSDRFFAERPEGSVSTLKIQRTQQEDSAVYLCATHSRDRGMNTEAFFGQGTRLTVV.

The chain employs TRBV6-5 and TRBJ2-3, with a possible D match to TRBD1 (5 bases). The germline V gene encodes CDR1 MNHEY and CDR2 SVGAGI. The CDR3 runs to 16 residues. The germline V and J ends were trimmed by 1 base and 0 bases, with 11 bases remaining between them. CDR3 loop: CASSYWGRTSTDTQYF. As DNA, the CDR3 is TGTGCCAGCAGTTACTGGGGCAGGACGAGCACAGATACGCAGTATTTT.

CDR3: CASSRPAAYTEAFF. The CDR3 region has the DNA TGTGCCAGTAGTCGACCGGCGGCCTACACTGAAGCTTTCTTT. The chain is built from TRBV19 and TRBJ1-1; D unclear. The CDR3 has 14 residues. V lost 5 bases to trimming and J lost 3 bases, with 13 bases between them. Germline-derived CDR1 and CDR2 are LNHDA and SQIVND (reference sequence).

The chain has TRBV9 and TRBJ2-5; no definite D call. This CDR3 comprises 15 residues. V lost 0 bases and J lost 5, with 14 bases in between. Germline V gene lookup returns CDR1 SGDLS and CDR2 YYNGEE. CDR3 DNA: TGTGCCAGCAGCGTAGGGTGGGCAAATGAGGAGACCCAGTACTTC. Translation gives CASSVGWANEETQYF.

This chain connects TRBV3-1 (or the pseudogene TRBV3-2) to TRBJ2-7; tentative D call: TRBD2 (6 bases). Germline loops: CDR1 LGHDT, CDR2 YNNKEL (reference sequence). Trimming cost V 10 bases and J 2 bases, with 9 bases left between them. The CDR3 consists of 11 residues. The CDR3 sequence: CAIGTAYEQYF. The CDR3 DNA reads as TGTGCCATCGGGACTGCCTACGAGCAGTACTTC.

This sequence joins TRBV5-6 and TRBJ2-1, with 11 nucleotides matching TRBD2. The CDR3 length is 16 residues. Unmatched junction bases numbered 10, after V lost 4 bases and J lost 7 bases. From germline, CDR1 is SGHDT and CDR2 YYEEEE. Here the CDR3 reads CASSARLAGGLNEQFF. In DNA form, the CDR3 reads TGTGCCAGCAGCGCCCGTTTAGCGGGAGGGCTTAATGAGCAGTTCTTC.

This sequence joins TRBV6-4 and TRBJ2-1; TRBD1 matches 9 bases. The CDR3 runs 15 residues. Trimming took 2 bases from V and 6 from J; bases not matched to a gene: 5. Looked up from germline, CDR1 is MRHNA and CDR2 is SNTAGT. The CDR3 reads CASSDRDRESNEQFF. CDR3 sequence (DNA): TGTGCCAGCAGTGACAGGGACAGGGAGTCCAATGAGCAGTTCTTC.

This chain joins TRBV19 and TRBJ1-5; possible D gene TRBD1, 6 bases. The CDR3 runs 16 residues. The germline V gene has CDR1 LNHDA and CDR2 SQIVND (reference sequence). Deletions cut 5 bases from V and 2 bases from J, with 16 bases between. Here the CDR3 reads CASSPTDRGGNQPQHF. The CDR3 region has the DNA TGTGCCAGTAGTCCCACGGACAGAGGGGGCAATCAGCCCCAGCATTTT. The full variable domain, rest sourced from reference TRBV19 and TRBJ1-5, is DGGITQSPKYLFRKEGQNVTLSCEQNLNHDAMYWYRQDPGQGLRLIYYSQIVNDFQKGDIAEGYSVSREKKESFPLTVTSAQKNPTAFYLCASSPTDRGGNQPQHFGDGTRLSIL.

The chain carries TRBV18 and TRBJ1-1, with a possible D match to TRBD1 (6 bases). The CDR3 totals 13 residues. V was cut by 4 bases and J by 3 bases, with 9 bases left in between. Germline loops: CDR1 KGHSH, CDR2 LQKENI. CDR3 sequence: CASSRQEDTEAFF. The CDR3 DNA is TGTGCCAGCTCACGACAGGAGGACACTGAAGCTTTCTTT.

The chain joins TRBV18 to TRBJ2-3, with 12 positions matching TRBD1. Trimming took 6 bases from V and 4 from J; bases not matched to a gene: 5. There are 15 residues in the CDR3. CDR1 KGHSH and CDR2 LQKENI come from the germline V gene. CDR3 sequence: CASSPGQGASDTQYF. In DNA, the CDR3 is TGTGCCAGCTCTCCGGGACAGGGGGCGTCAGATACGCAGTATTTT.

This chain joins TRBV9 and TRBJ1-1, with a weak D call TRBD1 (5 bases). V gave up 1 base and J gave up 4 bases, with 8 bases separating them. CDR1 SGDLS and CDR2 YYNGEE come from the germline V gene. This CDR3 spans 13 amino acids. This CDR3 reads CASSVSGVTEAFF. Here the CDR3 DNA reads TGTGCCAGCAGCGTATCGGGGGTCACTGAAGCTTTCTTT. Combining the CDR3 with reference TRBV9 and TRBJ1-1 gives the whole variable domain DSGVTQTPKHLITATGQRVTLRCSPRSGDLSVYWYQQSLDQGLQFLIQYYNGEERAKGNILERFSAQQFPDLHSELNLSSLELGDSALYFCASSVSGVTEAFFGQGTRLTVV.

The J gene is TRBJ2-1, the V gene TRBV7-9; no clear D gene. V was pared by 4 bases and J by 4 bases, with 17 bases between. CDR1 SEHNR and CDR2 FQNEAQ come from the germline V gene (reference sequence). The CDR3 runs 16 residues. CDR3 sequence: CASSSRPSVRYNEQFF. CDR3 bases: TGTGCCAGCAGCTCTCGTCCCAGCGTTCGATACAATGAGCAGTTCTTC.

Written as DNA, the CDR3 is TGTGCCAGCAGTCGAGGGGGCAGAAACACCATATATTTT. Translation gives CASSRGGRNTIYF. The genes are TRBV27 and TRBJ1-3, with 7 bases matching TRBD1. Trimming cost V 5 bases and J 5 bases; bases outside gene matches: 3. CDR3 length: 13 residues. The germline V gene encodes CDR1 MNHEY and CDR2 SMNVEV (reference sequence).

The CDR3 loop reads CASSLVQQGGANYGYTF. The DNA of the CDR3 is TGTGCCAGCAGCTTAGTTCAACAGGGGGGAGCTAACTATGGCTACACCTTC. This chain connects TRBV11-3 to TRBJ1-2; 8 nucleotides match TRBD1. CDR1 is SGHNT, CDR2 YENEEA, per germline. V shed 1 base and J 0 bases; nucleotides not matched to a gene: 7. There are 17 residues in the CDR3.